This T cell receptor (beta chain) comes out of a study of technical replicates of blood from a few donors. TCRdb's table, derived via immunoSEQ multiplex PCR, lists solely in-frame clones and lacks some. Among over 30,000 clones listed, around nine tenths were seen once. The CDR3 consists of 16 residues. Trimming cost V 3 bases and J 1 base; bases outside gene matches: 7. The germline CDR1 and CDR2 sequences are KGHSH and LQKENI. The receptor was derived from a human donor in good health. Some clones in this sample may be carry-over from other donors' samples. The sequenced material came from PBMCs. This chain joins TRBV18 and TRBJ2-7, with TRBD2 identical over 9 bases. CDR3 in amino acids: CASSPRLADLSYEQYF. The CDR3 coding sequence is TGTGCCAGCTCACCTCGACTAGCGGATCTTTCCTACGAGCAGTACTTC.